Listed below are T cell receptor beta chains from one sample, sequenced in a study of T cells in Graves' hyperthyroidism and ophthalmopathy. MiXCR was run by TCRdb on the multiplex PCR reads, yielding one entry per CDR3 protein. The data hold fewer than 450,000 distinct CDR3 sequences, with approximately 17% observed a single time. The specimen was blood. The receptors stem from a woman between 25 and 40 years old with Graves' hyperthyroidism that later progressed to Graves' ophthalmopathy. Each CDR3 is given with its conserved first and last residue. A D gene is named only where the DNA matches it firmly. Not all rows give a size; the values are once, few, many and, for expanded clones, a class.

few	TRBJ1-5	.	TRBV4-1	16	CASSQEPAYSNQPQHF	TGCGCCAGCAGCCAAGAGCCGGCGTATAGCAATCAGCCCCAGCATTTT
many	TRBJ1-1	TRBD1	TRBV18	16	CASSPGGTGTHTEAFF	TGTGCCAGCTCACCAGGGGGGACAGGGACTCACACTGAAGCTTTCTTT
few	TRBJ1-1	TRBD1	TRBV7-9	13	CASSEGTAYEAFF	TGTGCCAGCAGCGAGGGGACAGCCTATGAAGCTTTCTTT
few	TRBJ1-2	TRBD1	TRBV5-1	16	CASSRGQGVDTYGYTF	TGCGCCAGCAGCCGCGGACAGGGGGTGGATACTTATGGCTACACCTTC
many	TRBJ2-6	.	TRBV2	15	CASSGLSSGASVLTF	TGTGCCAGCAGCGGCCTAAGCTCTGGGGCCAGCGTCCTGACTTTC
many	TRBJ2-5	.	TRBV27	15	CASRSGGAGGETQYF	TGTGCCAGCAGGAGTGGGGGGGCAGGGGGAGAGACCCAGTACTTC
.	TRBJ2-1	TRBD1	TRBV10-1	18	CASSGSWTGLRSYNERFF	TGCGCCAGCAGTGGGAGTTGGACAGGGTTGCGCTCCTACAATGAGCGGTTCTTC
many	TRBJ1-1	.	TRBV6-5	16	CASSYNTRGLDTEAFF	TGTGCCAGCAGTTATAATACGAGGGGTCTGGACACTGAAGCTTTCTTT
.	TRBJ2-2	.	TRBV7-9	15	CASSSTGTLTGELFF	TGTGCCAGCAGCTCTACTGGGACATTGACCGGGGAGCTGTTTTTT
many	TRBJ1-1	TRBD1	TRBV7-9	15	CASSLSRTGNTEAFF	TGTGCCAGCAGCTTATCTAGGACAGGGAACACTGAAGCTTTCTTT
.	TRBJ1-2	.	TRBV2	13	CASKTGRSYGYTF	TGTGCCAGCAAAACAGGGAGGTCATATGGCTACACCTTC
.	TRBJ1-2	TRBD1	TRBV20-1	14	CSAPQGAGNYGYTF	TGCAGTGCCCCACAGGGGGCAGGTAACTATGGCTACACCTTC
.	TRBJ2-1	.	TRBV3-1	18	CASSQGGGRIDSYNEQFF	TGTGCCAGCAGCCAAGGGGGGGGGCGAATCGACTCCTACAATGAGCAGTTCTTC
many	TRBJ1-4	.	TRBV30	14	CAWAWTVEGEKLFF	TGTGCCTGGGCCTGGACGGTAGAAGGAGAAAAACTGTTTTTT
many	TRBJ2-7	.	TRBV28	15	CASSLKGLLEYEQYF	TGTGCCAGCAGTCTAAAGGGGTTACTGGAGTACGAGCAGTACTTC
few	TRBJ2-1	TRBD2	TRBV20-1	15	CSARDPGLAGREQFF	TGCAGTGCTAGAGATCCGGGACTAGCGGGACGTGAGCAGTTCTTC
few	TRBJ1-6	.	TRBV4-1	17	CASSQDMGGYYNSPLHF	TGCGCCAGCAGCCAAGATATGGGGGGATACTATAATTCACCCCTCCACTTT
many	TRBJ1-1	.	TRBV25-1	15	CASSEGGPANTEAFF	TGTGCCAGCAGTGAGGGAGGGCCTGCGAACACTGAAGCTTTCTTT
many	TRBJ1-1	.	TRBV3-1	14	CASSQVYVGTEAFF	TGTGCCAGCAGCCAAGTTTATGTTGGCACTGAAGCTTTCTTT
many	TRBJ1-6	.	TRBV7-8	14	CASSLNSYNSPLHF	TGTGCCAGCAGCTTAAACTCCTATAATTCACCCCTCCACTTT
.	TRBJ2-3	TRBD2	TRBV10-1	14	CASSESLAGATQYF	TGCGCCAGCAGTGAGTCCCTAGCGGGAGCTACGCAGTATTTT
many	TRBJ2-4	TRBD1	TRBV28	15	CASSLWAGGKNIQYF	TGTGCCAGCAGTTTATGGGCAGGGGGTAAAAACATTCAGTACTTC
medium-sized	TRBJ2-7	TRBD1	TRBV6-5	15	CASSYSGDSSYEQYF	TGTGCCAGCAGTTACTCGGGGGACAGCTCCTACGAGCAGTACTTC
many	TRBJ1-2	TRBD1	TRBV5-6	16	CASSLDWTGSNYGYTF	TGTGCCAGCAGCTTGGACTGGACAGGGTCGAACTATGGCTACACCTTC
few	TRBJ2-3	.	TRBV27	16	CASSGLEPVGTDTQYF	TGTGCCAGCAGTGGGCTAGAGCCAGTGGGCACAGATACGCAGTATTTT
few	TRBJ2-7	TRBD1	TRBV5-6	15	CASSFQDRVPYEQYF	TGTGCCAGCAGCTTTCAGGACAGGGTCCCCTACGAGCAGTACTTC
few	TRBJ2-6	.	TRBV6-1	14	CASSGRSGANVLTF	TGTGCCAGCAGTGGGCGATCTGGGGCCAACGTCCTGACTTTC
few	TRBJ1-2	.	TRBV7-9	11	CASSFDEGYTF	TGTGCCAGCAGCTTCGATGAGGGCTACACCTTC
.	TRBJ1-5	.	TRBV2	15	CASSELRNSNQPQHF	TGTGCCAGCAGTGAACTGAGGAATAGCAATCAGCCCCAGCATTTT